Listed here is a single TCR beta chain. As yet, its antigen is unknown. This sample is drawn from a study of prognosis after radiotherapy for stage I lung cancer. Study summary: Deemed medically inoperable were all patients with non-small cell lung cancer. It was SBRT that served as radiotherapy, in 3 to 5 fractions with a biologically effective dose of at least 100 Gy. Several patients had distant metastases at a median of around seven months after radiotherapy, and some 16 showed no significant progression.

Findings and caveats of the study: Post-treatment Shannon entropy following stereotactic body radiation therapy was lower among patients who developed distant metastases.

The CDR3 is 15 residues long. V shed 5 bases and J shed 4 bases, with 17 bases lying between them. Genomic DNA served as the source from which two-round multiplex PCR generated TCR beta CDR3 amplicons. With primers specific to each TRBV and TRBJ gene, the first-round PCR was performed. TCRdb re-analysed the multiplex PCR reads in MiXCR, keeping a single row per CDR3 protein. The top ten clones hold 25% to 30% of a sample with 30,000 to 40,000 distinct CDR3 sequences, around 30% of them seen once. The sequence was collected from a donor of 50 years or more with non-small cell lung cancer. Sequencing was performed on PBMCs, taken before or after stereotactic body radiation therapy (not recorded which). The chain combines TRBV12-3 or TRBV12-4 with TRBJ1-2; D gene unclear. The DNA for the CDR3 is TGTGCCAGCAGTCCCCGGGATCCGTGGTGCTATGGCTACACCTTC. Encoded protein: CASSPRDPWCYGYTF.